The rows below give T cell receptor beta chains drawn from one sample of a study of T cells expressing NK-cell markers. TCRdb reanalyzed the 5' RACE reads, giving one entry per CDR3 protein sequence and no DNA. In total, the table holds 550,000 or so distinct CDR3 sequences. Material: blood T cells: a sorted CD56 or NKG2C T cell subset, CD4+ or CD8+ T cells, or bulk PBMC T cells (not recorded which). Receptor source: a man aged 18-30 years in good health. Each CDR3 is given with its conserved first and last residue. Each record gives: V gene, J gene, CDR3 protein.

>TRBV11-2|TRBJ2-7
CASSKRDAHEQYF
>TRBV6-5|TRBJ1-5
CASSSAQGTLNQPQHF
>TRBV5-1|TRBJ1-4
CASSTDSALLFF
>TRBV6-5|TRBJ2-1
CASRNEVEQFF
>TRBV15|TRBJ2-1
CATRGFARRNEQFF
>TRBV6-1|TRBJ2-5
CASSGSTEMRETQYF
>TRBV7-3|TRBJ2-1
CASSPGGAYNEQFF
>TRBV20-1|TRBJ2-7
CSAIKVRGRDEQYF
>TRBV7-2|TRBJ2-5
CASSSWTSPGGETQYF
>TRBV20-1|TRBJ2-7
CSARGYSGVEQYF
>TRBV9|TRBJ1-1
CASSAVGQGEAFF
>TRBV5-1|TRBJ1-1
CASRRPPVGQENTEAFF
>TRBV5-1|TRBJ1-4
CASSLGQDRIEKLFF
>TRBV12-3/TRBV12-4|TRBJ1-2
CASSLAGQPDYGYTF
>TRBV25-1|TRBJ2-7
CASSGPKDEQYF
>TRBV6-5|TRBJ1-1
CASSYFGHRGGEAFF
>TRBV7-2|TRBJ1-5
CASSPMGTVYSNQPQHF